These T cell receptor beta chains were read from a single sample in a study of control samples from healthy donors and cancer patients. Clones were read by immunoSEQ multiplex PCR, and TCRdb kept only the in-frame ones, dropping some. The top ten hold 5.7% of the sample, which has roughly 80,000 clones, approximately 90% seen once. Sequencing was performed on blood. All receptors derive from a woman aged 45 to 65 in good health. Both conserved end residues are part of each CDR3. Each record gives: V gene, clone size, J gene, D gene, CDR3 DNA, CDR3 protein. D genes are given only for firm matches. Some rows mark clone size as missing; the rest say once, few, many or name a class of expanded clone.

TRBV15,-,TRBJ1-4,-,TGTGCCACCAGCAGACCCGGGACATCGGGCGAAAAACTGTTTTTT,CATSRPGTSGEKLFF
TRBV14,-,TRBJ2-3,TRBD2,TGTGCCAGCAGCCAAGACTTGCGGGGGACAGATACGCAGTATTTT,CASSQDLRGTDTQYF
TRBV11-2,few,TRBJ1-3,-,TGTGCCAGCAGGCAGGCAGGGTCGACGATTATGGGAAACACCATATATTTT,CASRQAGSTIMGNTIYF
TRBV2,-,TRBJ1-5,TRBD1,TGTGCCAGCAGTTCACAGGGGCCGAGCAATCAGCCCCAGCATTTT,CASSSQGPSNQPQHF
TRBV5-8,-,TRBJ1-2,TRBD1,TGTGCCAGCACAAGAAAGGGGGCAAACTATGGCTACACCTTC,CASTRKGANYGYTF
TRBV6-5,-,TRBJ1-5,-,TGTGCCAGCGGACGTCAGCCCCAGCATTTT,CASGRQPQHF
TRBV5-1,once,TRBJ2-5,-,TGCGCCAGCAGCTTGGGCACATATACGAGGGGAGAGACCCAGTACTTC,CASSLGTYTRGETQYF
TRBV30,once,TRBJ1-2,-,TGTGCCTGGGGCAGAGACGGCTATGGCTACACCTTC,CAWGRDGYGYTF
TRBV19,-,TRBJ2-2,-,TGTGCCAGTAGGACCCGGGGTCTGGGGAACACCGGGGAGCTGTTTTTT,CASRTRGLGNTGELFF
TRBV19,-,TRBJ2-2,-,TGTGCCAGTAGTATCTACGGTTCGAACACCGGGGAGCTGTTTTTT,CASSIYGSNTGELFF
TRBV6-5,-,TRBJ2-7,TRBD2,TGTGCCAGCAGTCGTTTAGCGGGAAACTACGAGCAGTACTTC,CASSRLAGNYEQYF
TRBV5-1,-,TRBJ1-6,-,TGCGCCAGCAGCTTCGAGGGAGTGGGTAATTCACCCCTCCACTTT,CASSFEGVGNSPLHF
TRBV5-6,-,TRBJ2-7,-,TGTGCCAGCAGCTTGTTGACGCAGGGGTTTTACGAGCAGTACTTC,CASSLLTQGFYEQYF
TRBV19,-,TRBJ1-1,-,TGTGCCAGTATGGGCCTCGGAGGTATCGAAGCTTTCTTT,CASMGLGGIEAFF
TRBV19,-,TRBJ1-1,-,TGTGCCAGTAGCCCACTGGTGGGGGCGGACACTGAAGCTTTCTTT,CASSPLVGADTEAFF
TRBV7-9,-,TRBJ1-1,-,TGTGCCAGCAGTCAAGACGGGAACGTTAGAGGCACTGAAGCTTTCTTT,CASSQDGNVRGTEAFF
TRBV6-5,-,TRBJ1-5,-,TGTGCCAGCACCGCCGCGGGGGCAAATCAGCCCCAGCATTTT,CASTAAGANQPQHF
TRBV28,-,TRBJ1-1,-,TGTGCCAGCACTGGGGGTGACACTGAAGCTTTCTTT,CASTGGDTEAFF
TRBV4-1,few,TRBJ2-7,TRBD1,TGCGCCAGCAGCCAAGTCTCCCGGACAGGGGCCTTCGAGCAGTACTTC,CASSQVSRTGAFEQYF
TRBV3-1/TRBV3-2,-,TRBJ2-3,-,TGTGCCAGCAGCCCGACAGCCCAAACGCAGTATTTT,CASSPTAQTQYF
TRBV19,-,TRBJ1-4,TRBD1,TGTGCCAGTAGTTTCGGGACAGGAGGCGAAAAACTGTTTTTT,CASSFGTGGEKLFF
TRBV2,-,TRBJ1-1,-,TGTGCCAGCAGTGATTCAGCGAACACTGAAGCTTTCTTT,CASSDSANTEAFF
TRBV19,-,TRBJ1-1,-,TGTGCCAGTAGTATAGGAGCAGGGTTTAACACTGAAGCTTTCTTT,CASSIGAGFNTEAFF
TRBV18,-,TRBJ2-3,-,TGTGCCAGCTCACCCTCGACTCGTCGCACAGATACGCAGTATTTT,CASSPSTRRTDTQYF
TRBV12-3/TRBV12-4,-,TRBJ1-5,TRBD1,TGTGCCAGCAGTCAGGGGGATGGACAGCCCCAGCATTTT,CASSQGDGQPQHF
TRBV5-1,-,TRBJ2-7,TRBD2,TGCGCCAGCAGCTTGGCGGGGGGGAGCTCCTACGAGCAGTACTTC,CASSLAGGSSYEQYF
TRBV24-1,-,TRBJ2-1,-,TGTGCCACCAGTGATGAGTATGAGCAGTTCTTC,CATSDEYEQFF
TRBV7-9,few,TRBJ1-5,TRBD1,TGTGCCAGCAGCTTAACAGGGGATAGCAATCAGCCCCAGCATTTT,CASSLTGDSNQPQHF
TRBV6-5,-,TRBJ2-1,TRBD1,TGTGCCAGCCGACAGGGCCCACCGGGTGGTGAGCAGTTCTTC,CASRQGPPGGEQFF
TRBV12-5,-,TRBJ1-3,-,TGTGCTAGTGGTTTGCATCGGGGTACCATATATTTT,CASGLHRGTIYF
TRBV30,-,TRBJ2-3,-,TGTGCCTGGACAAGACTACTTTTAACAGATACGCAGTATTTT,CAWTRLLLTDTQYF
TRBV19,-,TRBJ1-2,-,TGTGCCAGTAGTTCCCGGGATCTCTATGGCTACACCTTC,CASSSRDLYGYTF
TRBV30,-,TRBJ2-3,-,TGTGCCTGGAGTGCTGGGACACAGGTAGATACGCAGTATTTT,CAWSAGTQVDTQYF
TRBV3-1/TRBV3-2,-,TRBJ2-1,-,TGTGCCAGCAGCCAAACGAGAAGCTCCTACAATGAGCAGTTCTTC,CASSQTRSSYNEQFF
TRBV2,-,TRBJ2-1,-,TGTGCCAGCAGGGTAGCGCCTCGCTCCTACAATGAGCAGTTCTTC,CASRVAPRSYNEQFF